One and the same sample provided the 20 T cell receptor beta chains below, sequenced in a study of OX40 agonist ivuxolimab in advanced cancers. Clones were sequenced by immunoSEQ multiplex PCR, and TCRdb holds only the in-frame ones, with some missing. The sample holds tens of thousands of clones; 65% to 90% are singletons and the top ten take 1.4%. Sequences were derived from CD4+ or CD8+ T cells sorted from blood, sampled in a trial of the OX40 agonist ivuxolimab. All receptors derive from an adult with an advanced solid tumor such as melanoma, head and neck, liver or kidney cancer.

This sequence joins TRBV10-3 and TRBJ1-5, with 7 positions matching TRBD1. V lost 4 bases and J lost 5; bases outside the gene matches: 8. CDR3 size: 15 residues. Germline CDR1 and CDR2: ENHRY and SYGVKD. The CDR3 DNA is TGTGCCATCAGTGTACAGGGGAAGGGTGATCAGCCCCAGCATTTT. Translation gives CAISVQGKGDQPQHF.

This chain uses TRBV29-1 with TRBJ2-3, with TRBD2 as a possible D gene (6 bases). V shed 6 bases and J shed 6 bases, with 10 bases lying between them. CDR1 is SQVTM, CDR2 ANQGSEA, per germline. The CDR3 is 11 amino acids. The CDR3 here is CSVGGGDTQYF. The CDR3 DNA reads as TGCAGCGTAGGCGGAGGGGATACGCAGTATTTT.

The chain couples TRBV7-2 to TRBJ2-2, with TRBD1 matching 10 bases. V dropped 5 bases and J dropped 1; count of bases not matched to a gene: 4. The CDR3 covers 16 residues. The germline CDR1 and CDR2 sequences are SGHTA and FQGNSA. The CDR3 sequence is CASSPGTGVNTGELFF. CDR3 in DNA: TGTGCCAGCAGCCCTGGGACAGGGGTGAACACCGGGGAGCTGTTTTTT.

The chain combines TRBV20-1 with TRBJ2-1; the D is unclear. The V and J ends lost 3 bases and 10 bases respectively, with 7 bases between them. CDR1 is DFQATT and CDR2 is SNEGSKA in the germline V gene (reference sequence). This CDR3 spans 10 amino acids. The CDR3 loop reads CSASTREQFF. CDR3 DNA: TGCAGTGCTAGTACGCGCGAGCAGTTCTTC.

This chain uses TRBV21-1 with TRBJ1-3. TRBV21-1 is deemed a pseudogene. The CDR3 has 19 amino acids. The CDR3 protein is CASSKVEDRARTSGNTIYF. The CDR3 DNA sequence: TGTGCCAGCAGCAAAGTGGAGGACCGGGCAAGAACATCCGGAAACACCATATATTTT.

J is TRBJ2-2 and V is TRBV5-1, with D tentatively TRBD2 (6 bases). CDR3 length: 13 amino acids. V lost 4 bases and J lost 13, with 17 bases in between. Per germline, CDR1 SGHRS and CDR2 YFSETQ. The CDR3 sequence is CASSTDDKRALFF. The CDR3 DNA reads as TGCGCCAGCAGCACTGACGACAAGCGGGCGCTGTTTTTT.

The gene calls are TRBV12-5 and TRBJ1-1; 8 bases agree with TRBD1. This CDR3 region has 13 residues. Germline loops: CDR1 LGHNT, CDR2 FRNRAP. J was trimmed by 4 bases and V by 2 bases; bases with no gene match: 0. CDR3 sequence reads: CASGLTGGTEAFF. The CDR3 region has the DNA TGTGCTAGTGGTTTGACAGGGGGCACTGAAGCTTTCTTT.

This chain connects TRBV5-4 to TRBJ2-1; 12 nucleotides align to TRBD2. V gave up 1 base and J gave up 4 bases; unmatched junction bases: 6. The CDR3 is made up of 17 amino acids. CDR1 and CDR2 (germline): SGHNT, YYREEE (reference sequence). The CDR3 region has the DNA TGTGCCAGCAGCTTGTTGAATCTAGCGGGGGGGTACAATGAGCAGTTCTTC. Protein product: CASSLLNLAGGYNEQFF.

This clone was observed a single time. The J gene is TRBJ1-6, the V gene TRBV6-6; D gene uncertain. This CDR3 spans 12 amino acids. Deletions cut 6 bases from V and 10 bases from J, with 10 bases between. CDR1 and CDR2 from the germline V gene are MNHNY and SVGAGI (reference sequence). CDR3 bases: TGTGCCAGCAGCCACAGCGGATCACCCCTCCACTTT. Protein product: CASSHSGSPLHF.

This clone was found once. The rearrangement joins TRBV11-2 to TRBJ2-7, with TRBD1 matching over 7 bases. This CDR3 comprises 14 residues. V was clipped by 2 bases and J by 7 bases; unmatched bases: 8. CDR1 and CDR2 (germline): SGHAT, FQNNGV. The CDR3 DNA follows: TGTGCCAGCAGCTTACTCGTACAGGGGAAAGAGCAGTACTTC. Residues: CASSLLVQGKEQYF. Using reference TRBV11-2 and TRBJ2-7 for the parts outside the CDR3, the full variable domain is EAGVAQSPRYKIIEKRQSVAFWCNPISGHATLYWYQQILGQGPKLLIQFQNNGVVDDSQLPKDRFSAERLKGVDSTLKIQPAKLEDSAVYLCASSLLVQGKEQYFGPGTRLTVT.

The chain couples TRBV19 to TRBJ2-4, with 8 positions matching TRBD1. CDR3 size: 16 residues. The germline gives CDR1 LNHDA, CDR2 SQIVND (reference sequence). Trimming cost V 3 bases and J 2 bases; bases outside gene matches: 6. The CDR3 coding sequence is TGTGCCAGTAGTATCATGCAGGGGGCCCCCAAAAACATTCAGTACTTC. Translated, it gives CASSIMQGAPKNIQYF.

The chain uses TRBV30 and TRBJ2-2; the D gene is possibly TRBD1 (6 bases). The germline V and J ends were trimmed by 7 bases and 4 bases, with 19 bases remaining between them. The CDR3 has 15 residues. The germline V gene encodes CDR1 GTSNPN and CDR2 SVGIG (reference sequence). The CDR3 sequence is CAFRSLQGFTGELFF. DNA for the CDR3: TGTGCCTTCAGGAGCTTACAGGGTTTCACCGGGGAGCTGTTTTTT.

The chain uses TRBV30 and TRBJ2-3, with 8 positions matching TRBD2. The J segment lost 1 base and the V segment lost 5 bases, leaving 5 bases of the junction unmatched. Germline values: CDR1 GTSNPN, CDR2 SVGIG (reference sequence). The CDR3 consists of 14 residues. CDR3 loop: CAWALSGGTDTQYF. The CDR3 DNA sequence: TGTGCCTGGGCTCTTAGCGGGGGCACAGATACGCAGTATTTT.

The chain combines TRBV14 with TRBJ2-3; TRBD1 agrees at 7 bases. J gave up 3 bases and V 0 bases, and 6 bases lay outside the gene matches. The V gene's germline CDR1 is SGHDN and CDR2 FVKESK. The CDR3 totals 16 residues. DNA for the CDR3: TGTGCCAGCAGCCAAGAGAGGGGGCGAAATACAGATACGCAGTATTTT. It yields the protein CASSQERGRNTDTQYF.

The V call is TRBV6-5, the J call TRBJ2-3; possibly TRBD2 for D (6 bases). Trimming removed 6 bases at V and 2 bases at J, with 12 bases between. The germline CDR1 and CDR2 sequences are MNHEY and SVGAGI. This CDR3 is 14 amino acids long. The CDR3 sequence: CASRRLVNTDTQYF. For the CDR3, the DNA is TGTGCCAGCAGGAGACTAGTAAACACAGATACGCAGTATTTT.

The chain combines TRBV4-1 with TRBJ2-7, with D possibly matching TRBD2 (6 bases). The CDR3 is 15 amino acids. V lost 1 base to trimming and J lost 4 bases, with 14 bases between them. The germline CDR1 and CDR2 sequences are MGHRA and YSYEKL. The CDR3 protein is CASSQGGGAFYEQYF. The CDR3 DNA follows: TGCGCCAGCAGCCAAGGTGGAGGGGCCTTTTACGAGCAGTACTTC.

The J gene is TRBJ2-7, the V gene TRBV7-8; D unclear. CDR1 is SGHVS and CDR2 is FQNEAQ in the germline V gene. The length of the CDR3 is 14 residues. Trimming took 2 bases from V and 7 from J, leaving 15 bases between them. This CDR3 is CASSLQGPLGEQYF. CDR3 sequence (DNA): TGTGCCAGCAGCTTACAAGGGCCCTTAGGGGAGCAGTACTTC.

In DNA form, the CDR3 reads TGTGCCAGCAGGCATGGACAGGGCTATGGCTACACCTTC. It is translated as CASRHGQGYGYTF. The V gene is TRBV6-1, the J gene TRBJ1-2, with TRBD1 identical over 8 bases. The CDR3 sequence is 13 residues long. Germline V CDR1 and CDR2: MNHNS, SASEGT. Losses at the gene ends were 6 bases for V and 4 bases for J; bases not matched to a gene: 4.

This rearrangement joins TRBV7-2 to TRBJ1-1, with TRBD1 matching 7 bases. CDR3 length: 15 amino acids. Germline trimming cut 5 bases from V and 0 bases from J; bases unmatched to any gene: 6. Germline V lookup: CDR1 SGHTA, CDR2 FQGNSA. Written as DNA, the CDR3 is TGTGCCAGCAGCCCTAGGGGGCAAGTGAACACTGAAGCTTTCTTT. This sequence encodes CASSPRGQVNTEAFF.

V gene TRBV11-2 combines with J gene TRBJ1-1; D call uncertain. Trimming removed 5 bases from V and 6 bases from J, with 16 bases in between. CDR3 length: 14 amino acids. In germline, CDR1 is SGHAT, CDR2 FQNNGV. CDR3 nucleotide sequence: TGTGCCAGCAGCGGATCTACGAGAAGGGCTGAAGCTTTCTTT. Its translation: CASSGSTRRAEAFF.